Following are 11 T cell receptor beta chains from one sample sequenced in a study of metastatic and nonmetastatic thyroid tumors (dated by TCRdb to the early 2020s). The receptor library was made with PCR. Sequencing was carried out with an Illumina HiSeq 4000. TCRdb ran its own pipeline on the public reads, namely fastp trimming at Q25 and MiXCR clone calling, and kept in-frame beta chains. In all, the sample holds 25,000 to 30,000 clones, and approximately 16% of those were seen once. The ten largest clones capture about 5.7% of the sample. Before undergoing thyroid surgery, none of the patients had been given any kind of treatment. Source material: blood. The receptor source for this set is a male donor with papillary thyroid cancer or a benign thyroid nodule (not recorded which). Some clones in this sample may be carry-over from other donors' samples.

This sequence joins TRBV28 and TRBJ1-1; D ambiguous. This CDR3 is built from 14 residues. Trimming removed 6 bases at V and 0 bases at J, with 11 bases between. Germline V lookup: CDR1 MDHEN, CDR2 SYDVKM. The CDR3 DNA reads as TGTGCCAGCAGCCTACTGTGGGTGAACACTGAAGCTTTCTTT. Its protein product is CASSLLWVNTEAFF. Together with reference TRBV28 and TRBJ1-1, the CDR3 gives the full variable domain: DVKVTQSSRYLVKRTGEKVFLECVQDMDHENMFWYRQDPGLGLRLIYFSYDVKMKEKGDIPEGYSVSREKKERFSLILESASTNQTSMYLCASSLLWVNTEAFFGQGTRLTVV.

This clone was recorded at least ten times. This CDR3 is missing its conserved last phenylalanine or tryptophan, likely due to a read error. This rearrangement joins TRBV28 to TRBJ1-3, with D tentatively TRBD1 (6 bases). The CDR3 has 14 residues. Germline assignment: CDR1 MDHEN and CDR2 SYDVKM. V lost 2 bases and J 7 bases, leaving 12 bases between the germline ends. Here the CDR3 DNA reads TGTGCCAGCAGTTTAGTTCAGGGGCGGAACACCATATATCTT. Amino acid sequence: CASSLVQGRNTIYL.

This sequence joins TRBV27 and TRBJ1-5; no clear D gene. Germline V lookup: CDR1 MNHEY, CDR2 SMNVEV (reference sequence). Trimming took 3 bases from V and 11 from J, leaving 14 bases between them. CDR3 length: 13 amino acids. The CDR3 protein is CASSLGWDKTQHF. CDR3 nucleotide sequence: TGTGCCAGCAGTTTGGGGTGGGATAAGACCCAGCATTTT.

Many counts were recorded for this clone. Here the CDR3 reads CAISPSIGQPGTGELFF. DNA of the CDR3: TGTGCCATCAGTCCCAGCATAGGGCAGCCTGGCACCGGGGAGCTGTTTTTT. This chain joins TRBV10-3 and TRBJ2-2, with D unresolved. V gave up 5 bases and J gave up 4 bases, with 20 bases separating them. The CDR3 is 17 residues long. Germline-derived CDR1 and CDR2 are ENHRY and SYGVKD.

This clone was observed at least ten times. The V and J genes are TRBV7-3 and TRBJ2-1; 8 bases align to TRBD2. The CDR3 totals 13 residues. J was trimmed by 13 bases and V by 5 bases; bases with no gene match: 10. CDR1 is SGHTA and CDR2 is FQGTGA in the germline V gene. The CDR3 spells CASSPRGGLGQFF. The CDR3 nucleotides read TGTGCCAGCAGCCCAAGGGGGGGACTAGGACAGTTCTTC.

This clone rates as medium-sized. The chain carries TRBV15 and TRBJ2-7; 7 bases agree with TRBD1. V shed 2 bases, J shed 3 bases, and the junction held 4 bases outside the gene matches. Per the germline V gene, CDR1 is LNHNV and CDR2 is YYDKDF (reference sequence). This CDR3 is built from 14 residues. The CDR3 DNA reads as TGTGCCACCAGCAGACAGACAGGGCTCTACGAGCAGTACTTC. This codes for CATSRQTGLYEQYF.

The chain links TRBV3-1 to TRBJ1-2; no definite D call. Trimming shortened V by 1 base and J by 6 bases, and 15 bases separated the two germline ends. This CDR3 is 15 amino acids long. Per germline, CDR1 LGHDT and CDR2 YNNKEL (reference sequence). CDR3 nucleotide sequence: TGTGCCAGCAGCCAAGGACACCGGCCCTGGGATGGCTACACCTTC. It yields the protein CASSQGHRPWDGYTF. Filled out from reference TRBV3-1 and TRBJ1-2, the complete variable domain reads DTAVSQTPKYLVTQMGNDKSIKCEQNLGHDTMYWYKQDSKKFLKIMFSYNNKELIINETVPNRFSPKSPDKAHLNLHINSLELGDSAVYFCASSQGHRPWDGYTFGSGTRLTVV.

V is TRBV27 and J is TRBJ1-1, with D tentatively TRBD1 (6 bases). The ends were cut back, 5 bases at V and 6 bases at J, with 16 bases in the middle. CDR1 and CDR2 (germline): MNHEY, SMNVEV (reference sequence). This CDR3 is built from 14 residues. CDR3 nucleotides: TGTGCCAGCAGTCCCCCCACAGGGATTCCTGAAGCTTTCTTT. The encoded protein is CASSPPTGIPEAFF.

This clone showed up many times. V gene TRBV4-1 combines with J gene TRBJ2-5; 8 positions match TRBD2. J lost 5 bases, V lost 1 base, and 18 bases had no gene match. This CDR3 has 19 residues. Germline CDR1 MGHRA, CDR2 YSYEKL. The CDR3 sequence: CASSQGDGGGTTPRETQYF. The DNA for the CDR3 is TGCGCCAGCAGCCAAGGGGACGGCGGGGGGACTACCCCGAGGGAGACCCAGTACTTC.

This clone was recorded many times. The same CDR3 is also encoded by other DNA sequences in this sample. This chain uses TRBV10-2 with TRBJ2-5; D possibly uses TRBD1 or TRBD2 (6 bases each). The CDR3 has 15 residues. Trimming removed 0 bases at V and 5 bases at J, with 13 bases between. Germline CDR1 reads WSHSY; CDR2 reads SAAADI. The chain's CDR3 is CASSESTRGRETQYF. As DNA, the CDR3 is TGCGCCAGCAGTGAGTCGACTCGGGGGCGGGAGACCCAGTACTTC.

This clone was picked up many times. This chain connects TRBV20-1 to TRBJ2-2; 8 bases map to TRBD2. CDR1 and CDR2 from the germline V gene are DFQATT and SNEGSKA (reference sequence). The CDR3 is 16 amino acids. Trimming at V came to 6 bases and at J to 1 base, leaving 10 bases not matched to a gene. This CDR3 is CSAPGAGVGNTGELFF. In DNA form, the CDR3 reads TGCAGTGCCCCCGGAGCGGGAGTTGGGAACACCGGGGAGCTGTTTTTT.